This T cell receptor (beta chain) is from a study of human T cells and chemical hapten exposure. Study context: Patch tests put 0.01% DPC on the upper back, read at 6 days.

This CDR3 is built from 12 residues. V gave up 7 bases and J gave up 3 bases, with 11 bases separating them. Per germline, CDR1 SGHRS and CDR2 YFSETQ. TCRdb re-analysed the RACE reads in MiXCR, keeping a single row per CDR3 protein. The repertoire includes under 100,000 distinct CDR3 sequences, less than 14% of them detected once, and 3% to 4% sits in the top ten. There are a few counts of this clonotype. Its antigen is not known. Study-wide points: Since the donors had alopecia, their immune response may not be the same as that of healthy people. Patch test score tracked positively with PT1 expanded TCR counts.

Time point described: patch test 3, about 24 weeks after DPC sensitization. Treatment: therapeutic diphenylcyclopropenone sensitization with weekly scalp DPC. The sequenced sample was whole blood, obtained in connection with sensitization to the hapten diphenylcyclopropenone (DPC). This TCR came from a woman aged 45-60 years with alopecia areata. Some clones in this sample may be carry-over from other donors' samples. V gene TRBV5-1 combines with J gene TRBJ2-7; the D gene could be TRBD1 or TRBD2 (5 bases each). The CDR3 region has the DNA TGCGCCAGCCAAGAGGGGAGCTACGAGCAGTACTTC. This encodes CASQEGSYEQYF.